The source of this T cell receptor (beta chain) is a study of shared clonotypes between healthy human individuals. Regarding the study as a whole: Naive subsets, compared against memory subsets, generally had larger estimated richness values. Donor clonotype sharing was expected to depend on sequencing depth.

About this clone itself: The antigen is not known.

When replicate PCRs were run on sorted subsets, they used around 200 ng DNA, tens of thousands of T cell genomes. Generated by immunoSEQ multiplex PCR, the TCRdb table keeps only in-frame clones and is missing some. The sample lists some 95,000 clones; roughly 69% were seen once. The sequence was obtained from a man in his thirties or forties in good health. The sequenced sample was memory CD8+ T cells sorted from blood. Subset: CD45RO+ cells pooled with CCR7-negative TemRA cells.

The CDR3 sequence: CASSLDRDRHQPQHF. The CDR3 region has the DNA TGTGCCAGTAGCCTGGACAGGGATCGACATCAGCCCCAGCATTTT. J is TRBJ1-5 and V is TRBV19; TRBD1 agrees at 8 bases. CDR1 is LNHDA and CDR2 is SQIVND in the germline V gene (reference sequence). The CDR3 is 15 amino acids. V dropped 6 bases and J dropped 5; count of bases not matched to a gene: 9.